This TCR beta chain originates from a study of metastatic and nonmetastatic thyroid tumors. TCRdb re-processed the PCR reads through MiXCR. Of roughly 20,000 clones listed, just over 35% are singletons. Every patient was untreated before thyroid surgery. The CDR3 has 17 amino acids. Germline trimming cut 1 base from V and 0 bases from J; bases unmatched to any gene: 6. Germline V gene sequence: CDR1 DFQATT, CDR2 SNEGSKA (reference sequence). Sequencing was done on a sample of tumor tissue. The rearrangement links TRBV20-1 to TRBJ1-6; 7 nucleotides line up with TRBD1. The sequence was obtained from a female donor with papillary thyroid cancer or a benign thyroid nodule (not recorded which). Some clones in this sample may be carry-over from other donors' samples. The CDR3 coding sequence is TGCAGTGCTAGAGGGGCGACAGGGAGCTCCTATAATTCACCCCTCCACTTT. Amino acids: CSARGATGSSYNSPLHF.